The 21 T cell receptor beta chains reported below all come from one sample, sequenced in a study of shared clonotypes between healthy human individuals. CD45RO-negative, CCR7-selected cells formed the naive CD8 fraction, which excluded terminally differentiated effector memory CD45RA+ cells. Data came from immunoSEQ multiplex PCR; TCRdb stores just in-frame clones and leaves some out. This table holds around 650,000 clones, 95% to 96% found once. The source material was naive CD8+ T cells sorted from blood. The receptors originated from a woman aged 30 to 39 in good health.

The J gene is TRBJ2-7, the V gene TRBV19; TRBD2 agrees at 8 bases. The length of the CDR3 is 14 residues. The germline CDR1 and CDR2 sequences are LNHDA and SQIVND (reference sequence). V shed 5 bases, J shed 3 bases, and the junction held 6 bases outside the gene matches. The CDR3 DNA reads as TGTGCCAGTAGTCCAGGGACTAGACTCTACGAGCAGTACTTC. This gives the protein CASSPGTRLYEQYF.

This chain connects TRBV13 to TRBJ2-7; no clear D gene. The CDR3 sequence is 14 residues long. Trimming shortened V by 5 bases and J by 0 bases, and 11 bases separated the two germline ends. The V gene's germline CDR1 is PRHDT and CDR2 FYEKMQ (reference sequence). The CDR3 sequence: CASSAPASSYEQYF. The CDR3 nucleotides are TGTGCCAGCAGCGCCCCGGCAAGCTCCTACGAGCAGTACTTC.

The V call is TRBV28, the J call TRBJ2-7; TRBD2 agrees at 8 bases. Trimming took 1 base from V and 2 from J; bases not matched to a gene: 7. The CDR3 sequence is 16 residues long. The V gene's germline CDR1 is MDHEN and CDR2 SYDVKM. CDR3 loop: CASSLFTFSGTYEQYF. DNA of the CDR3: TGTGCCAGCAGTTTATTCACATTTAGCGGGACCTACGAGCAGTACTTC.

The chain links TRBV7-8 to TRBJ2-3; 8 bases agree with TRBD1. This CDR3 spans 16 amino acids. Germline V gene data show CDR1 as SGHVS and CDR2 as FQNEAQ. The V and J ends lost 2 bases and 3 bases, in that order; junction bases with no gene match: 7. The DNA for the CDR3 is TGTGCCAGCAGCTTATCCACAGGGGGAACAACAGATACGCAGTATTTT. Translating it yields CASSLSTGGTTDTQYF.

The chain uses TRBV27 and TRBJ2-6; D is possibly TRBD2 (5 bases). Trimming removed 5 bases from V and 0 bases from J, with 8 bases in between. This CDR3 comprises 15 residues. Germline-derived CDR1 and CDR2 are MNHEY and SMNVEV (reference sequence). The CDR3 reads CASSTGVSGANVLTF. Here the CDR3 DNA reads TGTGCCAGCAGTACCGGGGTCTCTGGGGCCAACGTCCTGACTTTC.

This chain links TRBV7-6 with TRBJ2-3; TRBD2 matches at 11 bases. V gave up 5 bases and J gave up 3 bases; unmatched junction bases: 10. The germline CDR1 and CDR2 sequences are SGHVS and FNYEAQ. This CDR3 is 17 amino acids long. CDR3 sequence (DNA): TGTGCCAGCAGCCCCGGGACTAGCGGAGGCTCAACAGATACGCAGTATTTT. Translation gives CASSPGTSGGSTDTQYF.

Points on this clone: An end of the junction does not agree with germline; a read error may underlie this. The chain carries TRBV6-1 and TRBJ2-1; D ambiguous. This CDR3 spans 13 amino acids. Germline V gene lookup returns CDR1 MNHNS and CDR2 SASEGT. CDR3: CASSDPPYYEQFF. CDR3 nucleotide sequence: TGTGCCAGCAGTGACCCACCCTACTATGAGCAGTTCTTC.

The V call is TRBV25-1, the J call TRBJ2-1, with a possible D match to TRBD2 (6 bases). The CDR3 has 18 residues. Trimming removed 0 bases at V and 5 bases at J, with 20 bases between. CDR1 and CDR2 (germline): MGHDK, SYGVNS. The CDR3 sequence: CASSEYPTWGENDNEQFF. The DNA of the CDR3 is TGTGCCAGCAGTGAATACCCCACATGGGGGGAAAACGACAATGAGCAGTTCTTC.

The chain combines TRBV28 with TRBJ2-1; 11 bases match TRBD2. This CDR3 is built from 15 residues. V dropped 5 bases and J dropped 7; count of bases not matched to a gene: 7. Germline-derived CDR1 and CDR2 are MDHEN and SYDVKM. CDR3 coding DNA: TGTGCCAGCAGTACCGGGACTAGCGGATGGAATGAGCAGTTCTTC. Protein sequence: CASSTGTSGWNEQFF. Filled out from reference TRBV28 and TRBJ2-1, the complete variable domain reads DVKVTQSSRYLVKRTGEKVFLECVQDMDHENMFWYRQDPGLGLRLIYFSYDVKMKEKGDIPEGYSVSREKKERFSLILESASTNQTSMYLCASSTGTSGWNEQFFGPGTRLTVL.

The chain joins TRBV7-2 to TRBJ2-3; possibly TRBD1 or TRBD2 for D (5 bases each). The CDR3 runs to 14 residues. The V end lost 5 bases, the J end lost 1 base, and 10 bases lay between the germline ends. Germline CDR1 reads SGHTA; CDR2 reads FQGNSA. Here the CDR3 reads CASSPWDGTDTQYF. The CDR3 bases are TGTGCCAGCAGCCCCTGGGACGGCACAGATACGCAGTATTTT.

This sequence joins TRBV27 and TRBJ2-7, with D tentatively TRBD2 (5 bases). Germline CDR1 reads MNHEY; CDR2 reads SMNVEV (reference sequence). The V end was cut by 3 bases, the J end by 3 bases, with 18 bases between. The CDR3 is 16 residues long. DNA of the CDR3: TGTGCCAGCAGTTTCGGCAGAATGAGGGTGGGCTACGAGCAGTACTTC. Protein: CASSFGRMRVGYEQYF.

A remark on this clone: An end of the junction does not agree with germline; a read error may underlie this. V and J are TRBV15 and TRBJ2-3, with no clear D. Germline CDR1 reads LNHNV; CDR2 reads YYDKDF (reference sequence). The CDR3 has 11 amino acids. DNA for the CDR3: TGTGCCACCAGCAGAGGCCTGGTGTCGGATTTT. It yields the protein CATSRGLVSDF.

V and J are TRBV28 and TRBJ2-7; TRBD1 might be the D (6 bases). CDR3 length: 13 amino acids. CDR1 is MDHEN and CDR2 is SYDVKM in the germline V gene. V was pared by 11 bases and J by 3 bases, with 17 bases between. The CDR3 reads CAATDRLIYEQYF. For the CDR3, the DNA is TGTGCCGCCACCGACAGGCTAATCTACGAGCAGTACTTC.

J is TRBJ2-1 and V is TRBV28; D unresolved. V was trimmed by 2 bases and J by 2 bases, leaving 7 bases between them. The CDR3 covers 14 residues. Germline CDR1 MDHEN, CDR2 SYDVKM. DNA of the CDR3: TGTGCCAGCAGTTTACCGGCGGCCTACAATGAGCAGTTCTTC. This sequence encodes CASSLPAAYNEQFF.

Turning to this clone: Other DNA sequences of this sample code for an identical CDR3. The DNA of the CDR3 is TGCAGCGTTGGACAGGGGGCCTACGAGCAGTACTTC. Protein: CSVGQGAYEQYF. This chain connects TRBV29-1 to TRBJ2-7; TRBD1 matches at 9 bases. Germline CDR1 reads SQVTM; CDR2 reads ANQGSEA. V gave up 4 bases and J gave up 2 bases; unmatched junction bases: 0. There are 12 residues in the CDR3.

Comment on this clone: In the same sample, other DNA sequences code for this CDR3. The chain is built from TRBV2 and TRBJ2-7, with TRBD2 matching over 9 bases. The CDR3 contains 14 residues. Germline assignment: CDR1 SNHLY and CDR2 FYNNEI. Losses at the gene ends were 3 bases for V and 4 bases for J; bases not matched to a gene: 4. The CDR3 is CASSDLAGEYEQYF. As DNA, the CDR3 is TGTGCCAGCAGTGATTTAGCGGGAGAATACGAGCAGTACTTC.

This chain uses TRBV28 with TRBJ2-4; D not certain. The V gene's germline CDR1 is MDHEN and CDR2 SYDVKM. V lost 6 bases and J lost 10, with 16 bases in between. The CDR3 loop spans 13 amino acids. The CDR3 nucleotides are TGTGCCAGCAGCTATGAGCCGGGTGGGATTCAGTACTTC. Amino acids: CASSYEPGGIQYF. Filled out from reference TRBV28 and TRBJ2-4, the complete variable domain reads DVKVTQSSRYLVKRTGEKVFLECVQDMDHENMFWYRQDPGLGLRLIYFSYDVKMKEKGDIPEGYSVSREKKERFSLILESASTNQTSMYLCASSYEPGGIQYFGAGTRLSVL.

The V and J genes are TRBV6-5 and TRBJ1-1; D not resolved. Germline V gene sequence: CDR1 MNHEY, CDR2 SVGAGI. The CDR3 is made up of 13 amino acids. Trimming stripped 9 bases from V and 0 bases from J, with 11 bases between. The CDR3 sequence is CASQMTLNTEAFF. The CDR3 region has the DNA TGTGCCAGTCAAATGACTCTGAACACTGAAGCTTTCTTT.

V and J are TRBV4-1 and TRBJ1-5; 7 nucleotides align to TRBD1. The CDR3 spans 15 residues. CDR1 is MGHRA and CDR2 is YSYEKL in the germline V gene. After removal of 0 bases from V and 6 bases from J, the junction contained 5 bases not matched to a gene. As DNA, the CDR3 is TGCGCCAGCAGCCAAGAGCCAGGGGGACTTCAGCCCCAGCATTTT. This codes for CASSQEPGGLQPQHF.

The chain carries TRBV19 and TRBJ2-7; 9 positions agree with TRBD2. There are 17 residues in the CDR3. Germline CDR1 LNHDA, CDR2 SQIVND (reference sequence). Trimming at V came to 6 bases and at J to 1 base, leaving 13 bases not matched to a gene. Here the CDR3 DNA reads TGTGCCAGTAGCTCCCCCTTTGGGGCGGGAGGGTCCTACGAGCAGTACTTC. As protein: CASSSPFGAGGSYEQYF.

The chain recombines TRBV5-4 with TRBJ2-2; D ambiguous. Germline CDR1 SGHNT, CDR2 YYREEE (reference sequence). V lost 2 bases and J lost 2, with 7 bases in between. The CDR3 has 14 residues. CDR3 in amino acids: CASSLLGNTGELFF. Written as DNA, the CDR3 is TGTGCCAGCAGCTTACTGGGAAACACCGGGGAGCTGTTTTTT.